Below, 17 T cell receptor beta chains from the same sample are listed, as sequenced in a study of T cell responses to AZD1222 COVID-19 vaccine. TCRdb's table, derived via immunoSEQ multiplex PCR, lists solely in-frame clones and lacks some. The profile shows 200,000 to 250,000 clones, about 93% of them singletons. This specimen consisted of peripheral blood, obtained on day 0 of MenACWY control vaccination. The receptors derive from an adult in good health.

The chain links TRBV2 to TRBJ2-5; 8 positions agree with TRBD1. The germline CDR1 and CDR2 sequences are SNHLY and FYNNEI. Trimming at V came to 6 bases and at J to 1 base, leaving 10 bases not matched to a gene. The CDR3 is 16 amino acids. The CDR3 loop reads CASSSLQGGSQETQYF. The CDR3 DNA is TGTGCCAGCAGCTCCTTACAGGGGGGTTCCCAAGAGACCCAGTACTTC.

The chain links TRBV9 to TRBJ2-1, with 8 bases lining up with TRBD1. Losses at the gene ends were 3 bases for V and 2 bases for J; bases not matched to a gene: 4. Germline V lookup: CDR1 SGDLS, CDR2 YYNGEE. The CDR3 is 15 amino acids. The CDR3, as DNA: TGTGCCAGCAGCGAAGGGACAGGACCCTACAATGAGCAGTTCTTC. Translated, it gives CASSEGTGPYNEQFF.

The CDR3 loop reads CASSLSGASPLHF. The CDR3 nucleotides read TGTGCCAGCAGCTTGTCAGGGGCATCACCCCTCCACTTT. The V and J genes are TRBV5-5 and TRBJ1-6; a possible D gene is TRBD1 (6 bases). Per germline, CDR1 SGHKS and CDR2 YYEKEE (reference sequence). Trimming shortened V by 1 base and J by 10 bases, and 9 bases separated the two germline ends. This CDR3 spans 13 amino acids.

The rearrangement joins TRBV10-3 to TRBJ1-2; 7 positions agree with TRBD1. This CDR3 contains 12 residues. Unmatched junction bases numbered 6, after V lost 1 base and J lost 13 bases. CDR1 is ENHRY, CDR2 SYGVKD, per germline. The CDR3 is CAISEWTGGPTF. The CDR3 region has the DNA TGTGCCATCAGTGAGTGGACAGGAGGTCCCACCTTC.

The chain combines TRBV10-1 with TRBJ1-2, with a weak D call TRBD1 (6 bases). Germline V CDR1 and CDR2: WNHNN, SYGVQD (reference sequence). The CDR3 totals 13 residues. The germline V and J ends were trimmed by 0 bases and 4 bases, with 6 bases remaining between them. In DNA form, the CDR3 reads TGCGCCAGCAGTGAGTCCAGGGGCTATGGCTACACCTTC. Encoded protein: CASSESRGYGYTF.

The rearrangement uses TRBV5-1 and TRBJ2-5; D is possibly TRBD1 (7 bases). Germline V CDR1 and CDR2: SGHRS, YFSETQ. Trimming took off 4 bases at V and 5 bases at J, with 12 bases between the two ends. This CDR3 spans 13 amino acids. CDR3 residues: CASSAGQLETQYF. The CDR3 DNA follows: TGCGCCAGCAGCGCGGGACAGTTGGAGACCCAGTACTTC.

V is TRBV6-5 and J is TRBJ1-1; possible D gene TRBD1, 5 bases. V was clipped by 2 bases and J by 11 bases, with 12 bases between them. Germline V gene lookup returns CDR1 MNHEY and CDR2 SVGAGI. The CDR3 length is 12 residues. This chain's CDR3 is CASSYKGYRAFF. The CDR3 nucleotides read TGTGCCAGCAGTTACAAGGGGTATCGGGCTTTCTTT.

CDR3 in DNA: TGTGCCAGTAATGAACAGGGAAAATCACCCCTCCACTTT. Translation gives CASNEQGKSPLHF. The chain has TRBV19 and TRBJ1-6, with D maybe TRBD1 (6 bases). Germline lookup yields CDR1 LNHDA and CDR2 SQIVND (reference sequence). Trimming removed 7 bases at V and 10 bases at J, with 14 bases between. This CDR3 region has 13 residues.

The gene calls are TRBV11-2 and TRBJ1-2; D unclear. Deletions cut 5 bases from V and 5 bases from J, with 9 bases between. Per the germline V gene, CDR1 is SGHAT and CDR2 is FQNNGV. The CDR3 has 12 amino acids. The CDR3 coding sequence is TGTGCCAGCAGCCCGCTCGATTATGGCTACACCTTC. It yields the protein CASSPLDYGYTF.

J is TRBJ1-1 and V is TRBV5-1; a weak D match, TRBD1 (6 bases). The germline V gene has CDR1 SGHRS and CDR2 YFSETQ. The V end was cut by 0 bases, the J end by 8 bases, with 14 bases between. The CDR3 extends over 14 amino acids. CDR3 bases: TGCGCCAGCAGCTTGGCAATCAGCGGGGGCGAAGCTTTCTTT. It specifies CASSLAISGGEAFF.

Only one count was recorded for this clone. The chain joins TRBV7-3 to TRBJ2-1; maybe TRBD1 (5 bases). V dropped 5 bases and J dropped 5 bases, with 13 bases sitting between them. Looked up from germline, CDR1 is SGHTA and CDR2 is FQGTGA. The CDR3 length is 14 residues. This chain's CDR3 is CASSPYDSHNEQFF. CDR3 nucleotide sequence: TGTGCCAGCAGCCCGTATGACAGCCACAATGAGCAGTTCTTC.

The V and J genes are TRBV28 and TRBJ2-7; a weak D match, TRBD1 (6 bases). The germline V and J ends were trimmed by 10 bases and 0 bases, with 10 bases remaining between them. Germline loops: CDR1 MDHEN, CDR2 SYDVKM. The CDR3 totals 12 residues. This CDR3 reads CATGQRSYEQYF. The CDR3 DNA follows: TGTGCCACCGGACAGCGCTCCTACGAGCAGTACTTC.

The V call is TRBV30, the J call TRBJ2-4, with TRBD2 matching over 12 bases. Germline CDR1 is GTSNPN and CDR2 is SVGIG (reference sequence). V lost 7 bases and J lost 11; bases outside the gene matches: 9. The CDR3 has 13 amino acids. CDR3 sequence: CASGGLAGGLQYF. The CDR3 bases are TGTGCCTCCGGCGGGCTAGCGGGGGGGCTTCAGTACTTC. The whole variable domain, filled in from reference TRBV30 and TRBJ2-4, reads SQTIHQWPATLVQPVGSPLSLECTVEGTSNPNLYWYRQAAGRGLQLLFYSVGIGQISSEVPQNLSASRPQDRQFILSSKKLLLSDSGFYLCASGGLAGGLQYFGAGTRLSVL.

This chain uses TRBV7-8 with TRBJ1-6; D unclear. This CDR3 comprises 17 residues. The V end lost 5 bases, the J end lost 6 bases, and 20 bases lay between the germline ends. Per germline, CDR1 SGHVS and CDR2 FQNEAQ. CDR3 residues: CASSQTTTLRFNSPLHF. CDR3 nucleotides: TGTGCCAGCAGCCAGACAACGACACTCCGCTTTAATTCACCCCTCCACTTT.

This sequence joins TRBV5-6 and TRBJ1-6; no clear D gene. The CDR3 sequence is 14 residues long. CDR1 and CDR2 (germline): SGHDT, YYEEEE. V lost 5 bases to trimming and J lost 9 bases, with 15 bases between them. The DNA for the CDR3 is TGTGCCAGCAGTATGGTGCAGTCCGGTTCACCCCTCCACTTT. It codes for CASSMVQSGSPLHF.

The chain couples TRBV6-6 to TRBJ1-1, with D possibly TRBD1 on 6 matching bases. The CDR3 covers 12 residues. Per the germline V gene, CDR1 is MNHNY and CDR2 is SVGAGI (reference sequence). The ends were cut back, 6 bases at V and 7 bases at J, with 12 bases in the middle. The CDR3 here is CASRGRGVEAFF. CDR3 DNA sequence: TGTGCCAGCAGGGGGAGGGGGGTTGAAGCTTTCTTT.

A single count supports this clone. J is TRBJ1-1 and V is TRBV19; 8 positions match TRBD1. The CDR3 has 15 amino acids. Unmatched junction bases numbered 14, after V lost 9 bases and J lost 5 bases. Germline CDR1 and CDR2: LNHDA and SQIVND (reference sequence). CDR3 in DNA: TGTGCCAGCGGGACAGGCGGGTCCGGGGGGACTGAAGCTTTCTTT. Protein sequence: CASGTGGSGGTEAFF. Variable domain in full (rest from reference TRBV19 and TRBJ1-1): DGGITQSPKYLFRKEGQNVTLSCEQNLNHDAMYWYRQDPGQGLRLIYYSQIVNDFQKGDIAEGYSVSREKKESFPLTVTSAQKNPTAFYLCASGTGGSGGTEAFFGQGTRLTVV.